Listed below are T cell receptor beta chains from one sample, sequenced in a study of spatial heterogeneity in lung cancer. TCRdb processed the 5' RACE reads anew with MiXCR; each CDR3 protein has one entry. The table includes about 24,000 distinct CDR3 sequences, roughly 9% detected once. Sequenced here: lung tumor tissue, sampled at surgery. Receptors were obtained from a male donor with early-stage non-small cell lung cancer. Both conserved end residues are part of each CDR3. The D gene is left open where the match is weak. Some rows mark clone size as missing; the rest say once, few, many or name a class of expanded clone.

size: large; D: .; V: TRBV20-1; J: TRBJ2-4; CDR3: CSGSENPLAKNIQYF; DNA: TGCAGTGGGTCCGAAAACCCCCTAGCCAAAAACATTCAGTACTTC
size: medium-sized; D: TRBD1; V: TRBV2; J: TRBJ1-2; CDR3: CASSMRTGLNYGYTF; DNA: TGTGCCAGCAGTATGAGGACAGGGTTGAACTATGGCTACACCTTC
size: many; D: .; V: TRBV6-2/TRBV6-3; J: TRBJ2-1; CDR3: CASSLERVSYNEQFF; DNA: TGTGCCAGCAGTCTCGAGCGGGTCTCCTACAATGAGCAGTTCTTC
size: many; D: .; V: TRBV19; J: TRBJ1-5; CDR3: CASKTGINQPQHF; DNA: TGTGCCAGTAAAACAGGGATCAATCAGCCCCAGCATTTT
size: few; D: TRBD1; V: TRBV4-2; J: TRBJ1-1; CDR3: CASSHADRDDTEAFF; DNA: TGTGCCAGCAGCCATGCTGACAGGGACGACACTGAAGCTTTCTTT
size: many; D: .; V: TRBV20-1; J: TRBJ2-1; CDR3: CSARGPQVSSYNEQFF; DNA: TGCAGTGCTAGGGGACCACAGGTTAGCTCCTACAATGAGCAGTTCTTC
size: .; D: .; V: TRBV27; J: TRBJ1-1; CDR3: CASSQGSEAFF; DNA: TGTGCCAGCAGTCAAGGCAGTGAAGCTTTCTTT
size: few; D: TRBD2; V: TRBV6-5; J: TRBJ2-3; CDR3: CASSYPVLIAGATDTQYF; DNA: TGTGCCAGCAGTTACCCAGTACTGATAGCGGGGGCCACAGATACGCAGTATTTT
size: few; D: TRBD2; V: TRBV12-3/TRBV12-4; J: TRBJ2-3; CDR3: CASSPGLDRTDTQYF; DNA: TGTGCCAGCAGTCCTGGACTAGACCGCACAGATACGCAGTATTTT
size: .; D: .; V: TRBV12-3/TRBV12-4; J: TRBJ1-1; CDR3: CASSSLGNTEAFF; DNA: TGTGCCAGCAGTTCCTTAGGGAACACTGAAGCTTTCTTT
size: .; D: .; V: TRBV5-1; J: TRBJ2-7; CDR3: CASSPLGQHYEQYF; DNA: TGCGCCAGCAGCCCCCTCGGGCAGCACTACGAGCAGTACTTC
size: many; D: TRBD2; V: TRBV20-1; J: TRBJ2-5; CDR3: CSPSGGLETQYF; DNA: TGCAGCCCTAGCGGGGGCCTAGAGACCCAGTACTTC
size: few; D: .; V: TRBV20-1; J: TRBJ2-7; CDR3: CSARLVGEQYF; DNA: TGCAGTGCTAGGCTAGTGGGGGAGCAGTACTTC
size: many; D: .; V: TRBV25-1; J: TRBJ2-1; CDR3: CASSLGYDEQFF; DNA: TGTGCCAGCAGTTTGGGGTACGATGAGCAGTTCTTC
size: .; D: TRBD2; V: TRBV28; J: TRBJ2-5; CDR3: CASSLGASGRGETQYF; DNA: TGTGCCAGCAGTTTAGGGGCTAGCGGGAGAGGAGAGACCCAGTACTTC
size: many; D: .; V: TRBV7-8; J: TRBJ2-3; CDR3: CASSLLDLEADTQYF; DNA: TGTGCCAGCAGCTTACTCGACCTTGAGGCAGATACGCAGTATTTT
size: medium-sized; D: TRBD2; V: TRBV20-1; J: TRBJ2-7; CDR3: CSAPSLAGGYEQYF; DNA: TGCAGTGCACCCTCACTAGCGGGAGGTTACGAGCAGTACTTC
size: many; D: .; V: TRBV28; J: TRBJ1-3; CDR3: CASSLGGLNGNTIYF; DNA: TGTGCCAGCAGCCTTGGAGGACTAAATGGAAACACCATATATTTT
size: many; D: .; V: TRBV10-3; J: TRBJ2-3; CDR3: CAISERTGTITDTQYF; DNA: TGTGCCATCAGTGAGCGGACCGGAACAATCACAGATACGCAGTATTTT
size: many; D: .; V: TRBV18; J: TRBJ2-5; CDR3: CASSPPVSAQETQYF; DNA: TGTGCCAGCTCACCACCGGTGAGTGCCCAAGAGACCCAGTACTTC
size: few; D: .; V: TRBV7-8; J: TRBJ2-1; CDR3: CASSPYSSGNRYNEQFF; DNA: TGTGCCAGCAGCCCCTATTCTTCGGGAAATCGCTACAATGAGCAGTTCTTC
size: .; D: .; V: TRBV7-6; J: TRBJ2-7; CDR3: CASSLGEGIPYEQYF; DNA: TGTGCCAGCAGCTTAGGCGAAGGGATTCCCTACGAGCAGTACTTC
size: few; D: .; V: TRBV7-8; J: TRBJ2-7; CDR3: CASSLSLLDSSYEQYF; DNA: TGTGCCAGCAGCCTCTCCCTCCTGGACTCGTCCTACGAGCAGTACTTC
size: few; D: TRBD1; V: TRBV24-1; J: TRBJ2-3; CDR3: CATSDLLTRQGARDTQYF; DNA: TGTGCCACCAGTGATTTACTAACTCGACAGGGGGCTAGAGATACGCAGTATTTT
size: many; D: TRBD2; V: TRBV28; J: TRBJ2-2; CDR3: CASRPGTSGIFRELFF; DNA: TGTGCCAGCAGACCAGGGACTAGCGGGATATTCAGGGAGCTGTTTTTT
size: many; D: TRBD2; V: TRBV7-9; J: TRBJ2-4; CDR3: CASSSILGGARAKNIQYF; DNA: TGTGCCAGCAGCTCCATCCTCGGGGGGGCGAGAGCCAAAAACATTCAGTACTTC
size: many; D: TRBD2; V: TRBV29-1; J: TRBJ2-3; CDR3: CSVEEGGGRRTDTQYF; DNA: TGCAGCGTTGAAGAGGGCGGGGGGCGCAGGACAGATACGCAGTATTTT
size: few; D: .; V: TRBV12-5; J: TRBJ1-2; CDR3: CASGTLLGGYTF; DNA: TGTGCTAGTGGTACCTTGTTAGGTGGCTACACCTTC
size: few; D: TRBD1; V: TRBV5-6; J: TRBJ2-7; CDR3: CASSGRDRYEQYF; DNA: TGTGCCAGCAGCGGCCGGGACAGATACGAGCAGTACTTC
size: many; D: .; V: TRBV28; J: TRBJ2-3; CDR3: CASISTGTLDTQYF; DNA: TGTGCCAGCATCTCTACGGGAACGTTAGATACGCAGTATTTT